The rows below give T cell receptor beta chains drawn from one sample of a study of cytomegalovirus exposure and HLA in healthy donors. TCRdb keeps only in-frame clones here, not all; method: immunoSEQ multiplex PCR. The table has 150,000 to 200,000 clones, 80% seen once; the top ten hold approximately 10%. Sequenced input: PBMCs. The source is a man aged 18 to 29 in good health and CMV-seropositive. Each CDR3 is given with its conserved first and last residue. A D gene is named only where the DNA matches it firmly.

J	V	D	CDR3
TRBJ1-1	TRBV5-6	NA	CASSYGGGGTEAFF
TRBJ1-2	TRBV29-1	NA	CSVAGAGGKGYGYTF
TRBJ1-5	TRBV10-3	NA	CAISETVNQPQHF
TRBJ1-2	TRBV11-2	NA	CASSSRVGVDYGYTF
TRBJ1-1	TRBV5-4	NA	CASSYEHLNTKAFF
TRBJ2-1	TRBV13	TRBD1	CASSTRTGLSSYNEQFF
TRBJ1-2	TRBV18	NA	CASSPGTAEGYTF
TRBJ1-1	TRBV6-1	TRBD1	CASKSTGGAFF
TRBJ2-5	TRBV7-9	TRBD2	CASSPVRLAEETQYF
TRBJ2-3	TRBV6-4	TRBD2	CASSGISGGVQYF
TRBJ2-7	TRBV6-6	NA	CASSYEGTTYEQYF
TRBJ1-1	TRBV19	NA	CASSIRELTEAFF
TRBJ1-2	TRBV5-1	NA	CASSRGSLYGYTF
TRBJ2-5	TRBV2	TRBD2	CASRGREGNTQYF
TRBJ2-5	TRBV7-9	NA	CASSLDLGPETQYF
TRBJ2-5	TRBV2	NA	CAKGGAQTQYF
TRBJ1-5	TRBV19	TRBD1	CASRQGAVDQPQHF
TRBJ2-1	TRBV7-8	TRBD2	CASSLRTSGSNEQFF
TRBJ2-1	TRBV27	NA	CASSPQGYNEQFF
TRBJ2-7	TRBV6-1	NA	CASSGLVGEQYF
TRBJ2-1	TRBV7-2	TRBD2	CASSLEGVLAGGTRRFF
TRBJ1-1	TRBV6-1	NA	CASSYGGTEAFF
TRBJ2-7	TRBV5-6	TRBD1	CASSRGQSSYEQYF
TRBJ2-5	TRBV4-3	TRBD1	CASSPNTGGVETQYF
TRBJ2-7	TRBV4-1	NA	CASSQTVEYEQYF